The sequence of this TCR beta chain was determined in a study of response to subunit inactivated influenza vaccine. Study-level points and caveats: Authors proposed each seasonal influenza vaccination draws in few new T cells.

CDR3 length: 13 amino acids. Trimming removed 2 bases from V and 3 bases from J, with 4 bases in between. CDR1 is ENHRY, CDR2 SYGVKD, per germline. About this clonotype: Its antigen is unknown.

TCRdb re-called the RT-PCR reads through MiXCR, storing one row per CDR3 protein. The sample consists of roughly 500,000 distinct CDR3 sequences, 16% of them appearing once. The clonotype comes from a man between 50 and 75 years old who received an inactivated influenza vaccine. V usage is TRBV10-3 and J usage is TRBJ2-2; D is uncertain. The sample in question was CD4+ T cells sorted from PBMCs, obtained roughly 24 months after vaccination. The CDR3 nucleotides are TGTGCCATCAGTGAGGCGGACACCGGGGAGCTGTTTTTT. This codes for CAISEADTGELFF.